These 17 T cell receptor beta chains were all obtained from the same sample, sequenced in a study of T-cell memory formation after mild COVID-19. One entry per CDR3 protein results from TCRdb running MiXCR on the 5' RACE reads. The sample shows under 450,000 distinct CDR3 sequences, approximately 22% of them seen only once. Sequenced input: PBMCs or a T cell subset sorted from them (not recorded which). The source is a man between 18 and 29 years old who had mild COVID-19 (a few samples of this study predate the infection). Cell type and time point are not known.

The table lists this clonotype with a few counts. The chain combines TRBV3-1 with TRBJ2-1; a weak D match, TRBD2 (5 bases). V was pared by 2 bases and J by 0 bases, with 8 bases between. Germline loops: CDR1 LGHDT, CDR2 YNNKEL (reference sequence). The CDR3 loop spans 15 amino acids. CDR3 region: CASSQRADSYNEQFF. The CDR3 DNA reads TGTGCCAGCAGCCAAAGAGCGGACTCCTACAATGAGCAGTTCTTC.

The rearrangement uses TRBV5-1 and TRBJ2-2; TRBD1 aligns across 10 bases. With V trimmed by 2 bases and J by 3 bases, 7 bases remained unmatched. The germline CDR1 and CDR2 sequences are SGHRS and YFSETQ. CDR3 length equals 17 residues. The CDR3 DNA reads as TGCGCCAGCAGCTTTTTATCCGGGACAGGGGACACCGGGGAGCTGTTTTTT. It codes for CASSFLSGTGDTGELFF.

This clonotype was seen a handful of times. The chain links TRBV3-1 to TRBJ2-5, with 10 bases fitting TRBD1. Germline V lookup: CDR1 LGHDT, CDR2 YNNKEL (reference sequence). The junction had 12 bases not matched to a gene; V was cut back by 0 bases and J by 5 bases. This CDR3 spans 18 amino acids. The CDR3 reads CASSQDGFRQGAWETQYF. The CDR3 DNA is TGTGCCAGCAGCCAAGATGGGTTCAGACAGGGGGCATGGGAGACCCAGTACTTC.

In its sample, this clonotype was seen many times. The genes are TRBV9 and TRBJ1-2; D is ambiguous. The germline V gene has CDR1 SGDLS and CDR2 YYNGEE. V lost 4 bases, J lost 5 bases, and 9 bases lay in between. The CDR3 is 12 amino acids. CDR3 coding DNA: TGTGCCAGCAGCCTCAGTCGGTATGGCTACACCTTC. This gives the protein CASSLSRYGYTF.

This chain uses TRBV4-3 with TRBJ2-1; 9 bases are a match to TRBD2. This CDR3 comprises 16 residues. Trimming took 5 bases from V and 5 from J; bases not matched to a gene: 10. Looked up from germline, CDR1 is LGHNA and CDR2 is YSLEER. The CDR3 DNA is TGCGCCAGCAGCTCCCAACCGGCTAGCGGGGACAATGAGCAGTTCTTC. Its translation is CASSSQPASGDNEQFF.

V is TRBV5-1 and J is TRBJ2-1, with 7 positions matching TRBD1. Per the germline V gene, CDR1 is SGHRS and CDR2 is YFSETQ. The CDR3 contains 14 residues. The trim removed 3 bases at V and 12 bases at J, leaving 12 bases unmatched. The CDR3 DNA reads as TGCGCCAGCAGCTCAGACTACAGGGGAACATGGCAGTTCTTC. Encoded protein: CASSSDYRGTWQFF.

The gene calls are TRBV7-6 and TRBJ1-5; TRBD1 might be the D (5 bases). This CDR3 contains 15 residues. Germline V CDR1 and CDR2: SGHVS, FNYEAQ. V lost 5 bases to trimming and J lost 2 bases, with 13 bases between them. The CDR3 here is CASSEGAWGNQPQHF. The CDR3 DNA sequence: TGTGCCAGCAGCGAAGGGGCTTGGGGCAATCAGCCCCAGCATTTT.

A few counts support this clonotype. The V and J genes are TRBV14 and TRBJ2-2, with TRBD1 matching 10 bases. The V and J ends lost 2 bases and 2 bases, in that order; junction bases with no gene match: 5. Germline V gene sequence: CDR1 SGHDN, CDR2 FVKESK. The CDR3 has 17 residues. The CDR3 DNA follows: TGTGCCAGCAGCCAACCTCGGGACAGGGGTAACACCGGGGAGCTGTTTTTT. Residues: CASSQPRDRGNTGELFF.

The sample holds a few counts of this clonotype. This rearrangement joins TRBV2 to TRBJ2-7; D is unresolved. CDR1 and CDR2 from the germline V gene are SNHLY and FYNNEI. The CDR3 has 13 residues. Trimming pared 0 bases from V and 5 bases from J, leaving 8 bases between. CDR3 nucleotide sequence: TGTGCCAGCAGTGAAGCTCAGATCCACGAGCAGTACTTC. This translates into CASSEAQIHEQYF.

By share of the sample, this clonotype is medium-sized. The V and J genes are TRBV6-6 and TRBJ1-3, with unresolved D. The length of the CDR3 is 11 residues. Trimming pared 6 bases from V and 4 bases from J, leaving 4 bases between. Germline-derived CDR1 and CDR2 are MNHNY and SVGAGI (reference sequence). CDR3 loop: CASRPGNTIYF. In DNA, the CDR3 is TGTGCCAGCAGGCCAGGAAACACCATATATTTT.

This clonotype was seen a handful of times. This sequence joins TRBV9 and TRBJ1-1, with D possibly being TRBD1 (6 bases). The CDR3 extends over 15 amino acids. Per germline, CDR1 SGDLS and CDR2 YYNGEE. The V end was cut by 0 bases, the J end by 3 bases, with 12 bases between. CDR3 DNA: TGTGCCAGCAGCGTAGGGGTGACAGGTGACACTGAAGCTTTCTTT. This gives the protein CASSVGVTGDTEAFF.

There are a few counts of this clonotype. V is TRBV7-9 and J is TRBJ2-6, with TRBD1 as a possible D gene (6 bases). Germline CDR1 reads SEHNR; CDR2 reads FQNEAQ (reference sequence). The CDR3 runs to 15 residues. V was trimmed by 11 bases and J by 4 bases, leaving 18 bases between them. CDR3 protein: CALSPRQAGANVLTF. CDR3 nucleotide sequence: TGTGCCCTCAGCCCACGACAGGCCGGGGCCAACGTCCTGACTTTC. The full variable domain, in which reference TRBV7-9 and TRBJ2-6 provide the parts outside the CDR3, is DTGVSQNPRHKITKRGQNVTFRCDPISEHNRLYWYRQTLGQGPEFLTYFQNEAQLEKSRLLSDRFSAERPKGSFSTLEIQRTEQGDSAMYLCALSPRQAGANVLTFGAGSRLTVL.

The table lists this clonotype with a few counts. The rearrangement links TRBV12-3 or TRBV12-4 to TRBJ1-5; 8 bases map to TRBD1. V was pared by 5 bases and J by 6 bases, with 3 bases of the junction left unmatched. The CDR3 totals 13 residues. CDR3: CASSTGGTQPQHF. DNA for the CDR3: TGTGCCAGCAGTACAGGGGGGACTCAGCCCCAGCATTTT.

This clonotype was recorded a few times. The V gene is TRBV7-3, the J gene TRBJ2-1; 7 positions agree with TRBD1. Germline V lookup: CDR1 SGHTA, CDR2 FQGTGA. The CDR3 runs to 12 residues. With 4 bases clipped from V and 9 bases from J, the junction kept 3 bases outside the gene matches. The CDR3 bases are TGTGCCAGCAGCTCTAGGGGGCGTGAGCAGTTCTTC. Its protein product is CASSSRGREQFF.

This clonotype was detected many times. V gene TRBV30 combines with J gene TRBJ2-3, with 11 nucleotides matching TRBD2. Germline values: CDR1 GTSNPN, CDR2 SVGIG (reference sequence). There are 13 residues in the CDR3. J lost 6 bases, V lost 6 bases, and 5 bases had no gene match. The CDR3: CACSLAGADTQYF. DNA for the CDR3: TGTGCCTGTTCACTAGCGGGGGCGGATACGCAGTATTTT.

The V gene is TRBV7-9, the J gene TRBJ2-5; 10 bases line up with TRBD1. This CDR3 is 16 amino acids long. Germline CDR1 and CDR2: SEHNR and FQNEAQ (reference sequence). V dropped 5 bases and J dropped 3; count of bases not matched to a gene: 9. CDR3 loop: CASSPGTGATKETQYF. In nucleotides, the CDR3 is TGTGCCAGCAGCCCAGGGACAGGGGCTACGAAAGAGACCCAGTACTTC.

The chain employs TRBV20-1 and TRBJ2-1; D is uncertain. With 2 bases removed from V and 7 bases from J, the gap between germline ends came to 12 bases. Germline loops: CDR1 DFQATT, CDR2 SNEGSKA (reference sequence). The CDR3 is 13 amino acids. The CDR3 spells CSARLIRINEQFF. CDR3 bases: TGCAGTGCTAGACTTATCAGGATTAATGAGCAGTTCTTC.